This entry lists 21 T cell receptor beta chains sequenced from one sample in a study of blood T cell repertoires in COVID-19. Sequencing was performed with immunoSEQ multiplex PCR; in TCRdb, only in-frame clones are kept and a portion is missing. The sample carries around 200,000 clones, 80% to 85% recorded once. The sequenced sample consisted of peripheral blood. These receptors originate from a woman in her forties with acute or convalescent COVID-19.

The chain joins TRBV4-2 to TRBJ2-7; 7 nucleotides agree with TRBD2. The germline gives CDR1 LGHNA, CDR2 YNFKEQ. The CDR3 has 18 residues. The ends lost 0 bases at V and 2 bases at J; junction bases unmatched: 13. The CDR3, as DNA: TGTGCCAGCAGCCAAGATCGGGGCGGGAGCGGCAACCCCTACGAGCAGTACTTC. Translation: CASSQDRGGSGNPYEQYF.

This clone showed up just once. The chain recombines TRBV15 with TRBJ2-2; D not certain. Trimming removed 8 bases at V and 7 bases at J, with 20 bases between. CDR1 and CDR2 (germline): LNHNV, YYDKDF (reference sequence). The CDR3 extends over 15 amino acids. CDR3 sequence (DNA): TGTGCCACCGCCACTGGTTTCCTCGCCGGCGGGGAGCTGTTTTTT. It encodes CATATGFLAGGELFF.

The chain has TRBV19 and TRBJ1-5; 7 bases are shared with TRBD1. V shed 3 bases and J 7 bases; nucleotides not matched to a gene: 9. CDR1 is LNHDA and CDR2 is SQIVND in the germline V gene (reference sequence). The CDR3 covers 15 residues. CDR3 sequence reads: CASSIYRGGGQPQHF. The DNA of the CDR3 is TGTGCCAGTAGTATCTACAGGGGTGGAGGGCAGCCCCAGCATTTT.

The chain is built from TRBV3-1 (or the pseudogene TRBV3-2) and TRBJ2-5, with 8 bases that match TRBD2. This CDR3 is built from 15 residues. J lost 4 bases, V lost 0 bases, and 4 bases had no gene match. Germline V lookup: CDR1 LGHDT, CDR2 YNNKEL (reference sequence). The DNA for the CDR3 is TGTGCCAGCAGCCAAGAAGCGGGGGCGGGAGAGACCCAGTACTTC. This translates into CASSQEAGAGETQYF.

This rearrangement joins TRBV20-1 to TRBJ1-4, with D hard to call. From germline, CDR1 is DFQATT and CDR2 SNEGSKA (reference sequence). With 3 bases removed from V and 3 bases from J, the gap between germline ends came to 5 bases. CDR3 length equals 12 residues. The DNA of the CDR3 is TGCAGTGCTAGTCCCTCTAATGAAAAACTGTTTTTT. Translating gives CSASPSNEKLFF.

The chain links TRBV2 to TRBJ1-1; D perhaps matches TRBD1 (5 bases). The germline V gene encodes CDR1 SNHLY and CDR2 FYNNEI. V lost 7 bases to trimming and J lost 1 base, with 10 bases between them. CDR3 length equals 13 residues. The CDR3 here is CASKGEGNTEAFF. CDR3 in DNA: TGTGCCAGCAAAGGGGAGGGGAACACTGAAGCTTTCTTT. The full variable domain, in which reference TRBV2 and TRBJ1-1 provide the parts outside the CDR3, is EPEVTQTPSHQVTQMGQEVILRCVPISNHLYFYWYRQILGQKVEFLVSFYNNEISEKSEIFDDQFSVERPDGSNFTLKIRSTKLEDSAMYFCASKGEGNTEAFFGQGTRLTVV.

The chain carries TRBV7-2 and TRBJ2-3; D perhaps matches TRBD1 (6 bases). The CDR3 totals 13 residues. Between the trimmed V and J ends, which lost 5 bases and 8 bases, there was a span of 14 bases. Germline values: CDR1 SGHTA, CDR2 FQGNSA. The CDR3 bases are TGTGCCAGCAGCGTACCCGGGACACTTACGCAGTATTTT. It encodes CASSVPGTLTQYF.

The chain couples TRBV28 to TRBJ2-3; TRBD1 matches at 8 bases. J lost 9 bases, V lost 1 base, and 12 bases had no gene match. Germline loops: CDR1 MDHEN, CDR2 SYDVKM. The CDR3 runs 16 residues. CDR3 nucleotide sequence: TGTGCCAGCAGTTTATCCTTCGAAGGGAACAGGGGGACGCAGTATTTT. It is translated as CASSLSFEGNRGTQYF.

The CDR3: CASSFQGYYGYTF. CDR3 coding DNA: TGTGCCAGCAGTTTTCAGGGTTACTATGGCTACACCTTC. V usage is TRBV12-3 or TRBV12-4 and J usage is TRBJ1-2; perhaps TRBD1 as D (5 bases). Trimming took off 3 bases at V and 3 bases at J, with 8 bases between the two ends. The length of the CDR3 is 13 residues.

This sequence joins TRBV4-2 and TRBJ2-3, with D possibly TRBD1 on 5 matching bases. V was pared by 0 bases and J by 4 bases, with 11 bases between. Germline CDR1 LGHNA, CDR2 YNFKEQ. This CDR3 region has 15 residues. The CDR3, as DNA: TGTGCCAGCAGCCAAGATCAAAAAGGGGCAGATACGCAGTATTTT. It translates to CASSQDQKGADTQYF.

This chain links TRBV11-2 with TRBJ2-1; D not certain. Trimming shortened V by 1 base and J by 8 bases, and 9 bases separated the two germline ends. Germline CDR1 and CDR2: SGHAT and FQNNGV. The CDR3 consists of 13 residues. The CDR3 loop is CASSLAALDEQFF. In DNA, the CDR3 is TGTGCCAGCAGCTTAGCAGCCCTAGATGAGCAGTTCTTC.

This chain links TRBV28 with TRBJ1-6, with a possible D match to TRBD1 (6 bases). CDR3 size: 18 residues. Germline-derived CDR1 and CDR2 are MDHEN and SYDVKM. V dropped 3 bases and J dropped 0 bases, with 15 bases sitting between them. The CDR3 bases are TGTGCCAGCAGTTTGGGGGCAGGGAGAGGCTCCTATAATTCACCCCTCCACTTT. Amino acids: CASSLGAGRGSYNSPLHF.

This clone was seen a handful of times. The chain recombines TRBV9 with TRBJ1-4; D not certain. This CDR3 comprises 16 residues. CDR1 and CDR2 (germline): SGDLS, YYNGEE. Trimming shortened V by 1 base and J by 5 bases, and 15 bases separated the two germline ends. In DNA form, the CDR3 reads TGTGCCAGCAGCGTAAAGGGAGTAGCGCGAAATGAAAAACTGTTTTTT. Translating gives CASSVKGVARNEKLFF.

The rearrangement links TRBV19 to TRBJ2-1; maybe TRBD2 (6 bases). The CDR3 spans 15 residues. The germline V and J ends were trimmed by 10 bases and 0 bases, with 16 bases remaining between them. From germline, CDR1 is LNHDA and CDR2 SQIVND (reference sequence). Here the CDR3 reads CATVGLGRSYNEQFF. The DNA for the CDR3 is TGTGCCACCGTGGGACTGGGCCGCTCCTACAATGAGCAGTTCTTC.

V gene TRBV19 combines with J gene TRBJ1-5; no definite D call. Trimming left V 4 bases short and J 4 bases short, with 11 bases between. This CDR3 has 14 amino acids. Germline V gives CDR1 LNHDA, CDR2 SQIVND (reference sequence). This chain's CDR3 is CASSSREANQPQHF. Here the CDR3 DNA reads TGTGCCAGTAGTAGCCGGGAGGCAAATCAGCCCCAGCATTTT.

V is TRBV19 and J is TRBJ1-1; D ambiguous. There are 14 residues in the CDR3. Trimming stripped 3 bases from V and 1 base from J, with 9 bases between. Germline CDR1 is LNHDA and CDR2 is SQIVND (reference sequence). The CDR3 DNA sequence: TGTGCCAGTAGTATCTGGCCTCAGAACACTGAAGCTTTCTTT. Translation: CASSIWPQNTEAFF.

The genes are TRBV20-1 and TRBJ2-7; D is unresolved. The V and J ends lost 3 bases and 3 bases respectively, with 3 bases between them. Germline-derived CDR1 and CDR2 are DFQATT and SNEGSKA (reference sequence). This CDR3 is 10 amino acids long. The CDR3 DNA sequence: TGCAGTGCTAGGCGCTACGAGCAGTACTTC. Translation: CSARRYEQYF.

This chain connects TRBV11-3 to TRBJ2-1; TRBD2 aligns across 10 bases. Per the germline V gene, CDR1 is SGHNT and CDR2 is YENEEA. This CDR3 has 16 residues. V dropped 0 bases and J dropped 7; count of bases not matched to a gene: 6. CDR3 nucleotides: TGTGCCAGCAGCTTAGAGGCTAGCGGGAGACTGAATGAGCAGTTCTTC. Translating it yields CASSLEASGRLNEQFF.

The chain couples TRBV5-6 to TRBJ1-3; TRBD1 agrees at 9 bases. Germline CDR1 is SGHDT and CDR2 is YYEEEE. With 4 bases clipped from V and 3 bases from J, the junction kept 5 bases outside the gene matches. There are 15 residues in the CDR3. This CDR3 reads CASSAQGAHGNTIYF. The CDR3 DNA follows: TGTGCCAGCAGCGCACAGGGGGCGCATGGAAACACCATATATTTT. The variable domain in full, with the rest retrieved from reference TRBV5-6 and TRBJ1-3, is DAGVTQSPTHLIKTRGQQVTLRCSPKSGHDTVSWYQQALGQGPQFIFQYYEEEERQRGNFPDRFSGHQFPNYSSELNVNALLLGDSALYLCASSAQGAHGNTIYFGEGSWLTVV.

The chain is built from TRBV30 and TRBJ1-6; 7 positions match TRBD1. V dropped 3 bases and J dropped 2; count of bases not matched to a gene: 4. CDR1 GTSNPN and CDR2 SVGIG come from the germline V gene (reference sequence). The CDR3 totals 15 residues. In DNA, the CDR3 is TGTGCCTGGAGCCCGGGACAGACCTATAATTCACCCCTCCACTTT. It is translated as CAWSPGQTYNSPLHF.

This sequence joins TRBV5-4 and TRBJ2-3; 8 bases match TRBD2. The germline V gene encodes CDR1 SGHNT and CDR2 YYREEE (reference sequence). The CDR3 sequence is 15 residues long. With 4 bases clipped from V and 4 bases from J, the junction kept 8 bases outside the gene matches. The CDR3 nucleotides read TGTGCCAGCAGCCGCGGGACTAGTTTAGCAGATACGCAGTATTTT. Amino acid sequence: CASSRGTSLADTQYF.